The T cell receptor beta chain under discussion was sequenced for a study of T cell responses to AZD1222 COVID-19 vaccine. Clones were sequenced by immunoSEQ multiplex PCR, and TCRdb holds only the in-frame ones, with some missing. Of 150,000 or so clones in the sample, approximately 93% were seen once. The origin of this receptor is an adult who received the AZD1222 COVID-19 vaccine. The sequenced sample was peripheral blood, obtained 28 days after the second AZD1222 dose.

The CDR3 is CASSLGGPGQNYEQYF. As DNA, the CDR3 is TGCGCCAGCAGCTTGGGCGGACCGGGACAAAACTACGAGCAGTACTTC. This sequence joins TRBV5-1 and TRBJ2-7; TRBD1 is a possible D gene (6 bases). The CDR3 is 16 residues long. The V gene's germline CDR1 is SGHRS and CDR2 YFSETQ. Between the trimmed V and J ends, which lost 0 bases and 3 bases, there was a span of 16 bases.